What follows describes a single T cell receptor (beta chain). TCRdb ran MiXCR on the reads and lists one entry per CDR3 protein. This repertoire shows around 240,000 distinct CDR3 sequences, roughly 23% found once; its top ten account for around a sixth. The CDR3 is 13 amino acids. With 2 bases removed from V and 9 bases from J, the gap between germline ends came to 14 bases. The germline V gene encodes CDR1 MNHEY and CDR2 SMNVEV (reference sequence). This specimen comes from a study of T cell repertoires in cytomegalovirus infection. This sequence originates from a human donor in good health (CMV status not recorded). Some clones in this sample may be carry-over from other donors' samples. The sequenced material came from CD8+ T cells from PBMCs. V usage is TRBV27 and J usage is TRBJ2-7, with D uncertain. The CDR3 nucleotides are TGTGCCAGCAGTTTAGTTATAGGTAGTTCGCAGTACTTC. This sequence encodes CASSLVIGSSQYF.